The 9 T cell receptor beta chains below were found in one sample sequenced in a study of T cell repertoires in cytomegalovirus infection. TCRdb independently ran MiXCR on the reads; one entry per CDR3 protein. The table includes over 250,000 distinct CDR3 sequences, roughly 26% detected once. Sequenced: PBMCs. The source is a human donor in good health (CMV status not recorded). Some clones in this sample may be carry-over from other donors' samples.

This rearrangement joins TRBV14 to TRBJ1-1; D is unresolved. Germline CDR1 SGHDN, CDR2 FVKESK. The CDR3 runs to 14 residues. Trimming shortened V by 4 bases and J by 1 base, and 10 bases separated the two germline ends. CDR3 loop: CASSLALGNTEAFF. For the CDR3, the DNA is TGTGCCAGCAGCCTAGCGCTAGGGAACACTGAAGCTTTCTTT.

This chain joins TRBV6-2 or TRBV6-3 and TRBJ2-5, with 11 positions matching TRBD2. CDR1 and CDR2 (germline): MNHEY, SVGEGT. CDR3 length: 18 amino acids. The ends lost 6 bases at V and 3 bases at J; junction bases unmatched: 15. As DNA, the CDR3 is TGTGCCAGCAGCTCCCAAATAACCCCGGGACTAGCGGAAGAGACCCAGTACTTC. Translating it yields CASSSQITPGLAEETQYF.

This rearrangement joins TRBV6-2 or TRBV6-3 to TRBJ2-3, with TRBD1 as a possible D gene (6 bases). V shed 1 base and J shed 4 bases, with 18 bases lying between them. CDR1 is MNHEY and CDR2 is SVGEGT in the germline V gene. The CDR3 extends over 17 amino acids. CDR3: CASSYLRRDIEADTQYF. CDR3 sequence (DNA): TGTGCCAGCAGTTACTTACGTCGGGACATCGAGGCAGATACGCAGTATTTT.

This chain joins TRBV28 and TRBJ1-2, with 11 nucleotides matching TRBD1. The junction had 4 bases not matched to a gene; V was cut back by 1 base and J by 3 bases. The V gene's germline CDR1 is MDHEN and CDR2 SYDVKM. The CDR3 covers 16 residues. CDR3 DNA: TGTGCCAGCAGTTTATTGGGACAGGGGGGATACTATGGCTACACCTTC. This gives the protein CASSLLGQGGYYGYTF.

This clonotype was seen at least ten times. This rearrangement joins TRBV7-8 to TRBJ1-2, with a possible D match to TRBD1 (6 bases). Trimming removed 2 bases from V and 1 base from J, with 11 bases in between. Germline V CDR1 and CDR2: SGHVS, FQNEAQ. The CDR3 sequence is 15 residues long. Written as DNA, the CDR3 is TGTGCCAGCAGCTTAAGGACAGACAATAACTATGGCTACACCTTC. This sequence encodes CASSLRTDNNYGYTF.

The chain uses TRBV6-1 and TRBJ2-1; 13 bases match TRBD2. V gave up 4 bases and J gave up 6 bases; unmatched junction bases: 9. Germline V gene lookup returns CDR1 MNHNS and CDR2 SASEGT. The CDR3 is 17 residues long. The CDR3 coding sequence is TGTGCCAGCAGTGCACTAGCGGGGGGGCTCTTATCCAATGAGCAGTTCTTC. This sequence encodes CASSALAGGLLSNEQFF.

The chain links TRBV7-8 to TRBJ2-1, with 8 nucleotides matching TRBD1. The length of the CDR3 is 17 residues. The V and J ends lost 0 bases and 6 bases, in that order; junction bases with no gene match: 10. The germline gives CDR1 SGHVS, CDR2 FQNEAQ. Here the CDR3 reads CASSLAPGTGRLNEQFF. As DNA, the CDR3 is TGTGCCAGCAGCTTAGCCCCCGGGACAGGAAGACTCAATGAGCAGTTCTTC.

The chain links TRBV20-1 to TRBJ2-7; 7 nucleotides agree with TRBD2. This CDR3 spans 16 amino acids. Germline CDR1 is DFQATT and CDR2 is SNEGSKA (reference sequence). Trimming removed 0 bases from V and 1 base from J; junction bases left unmatched: 9. The CDR3 region has the DNA TGCAGTGCTAGAGATGTTAGCGGGCCCCCTTCCTACGAGCAGTACTTC. It specifies CSARDVSGPPSYEQYF.

The J gene is TRBJ2-7, the V gene TRBV7-6; D unclear. Trimming took 8 bases from V and 3 from J, leaving 14 bases between them. The CDR3 runs to 13 residues. Germline lookup yields CDR1 SGHVS and CDR2 FNYEAQ. CDR3: CASFETDNYEQYF. CDR3 nucleotides: TGTGCCAGCTTCGAGACTGATAACTACGAGCAGTACTTC.